This TCR beta chain emerged from a study of molecular identifiers for immune sequencing clone quantification (dated by TCRdb to the late 2010s). Broadly, across the study: For a replicate experiment, RNA from about 20,000 or 100,000 naive CD8 T cells was divided into five aliquots, of which four were sequenced. This methods study benchmarked molecular-identifier clustering-based TCR repertoire sequencing (MIDCIRS) and TCR RNA copy counting, using CD8 T cells to do so. Broader findings and caveats from the paper: In CMV-specific effector cells, over 99% of molecules were held by clones above 20 RNA copies, whereas under 1% of molecules were held by such clones in naive cells. Highly expanded clone sizes could be underestimated because identical TCR molecules may share a barcode. Modeling gave about 3.2 recovered TCR RNA copies per cell versus 8 to 10 by digital PCR, implying approximately 30% capture efficiency. Without barcode sub-clustering, chimeric consensus sequences inflated TCR diversity; chimeras reached as high as 47%. A single cell's worth of spiked-in Jurkat TCR RNA was reported detectable even among one million naive CD8 T cells. The naive libraries included spiked-in Jurkat TCR RNA (roughly eleven copies' worth), and this Jurkat TCR RNA is not part of the donor repertoire.

From the cysteine through the phenylalanine, the CDR3 covers 16 amino acids. The CDR3 DNA has 48 bases and is translated from base 1. Based on the germline V gene, the CDR1 and CDR2 sequences are MDHEN and SYDVKM. Receptor amplification or capture employed PCR. Sequencer: Illumina HiSeq 4000. Preparation of bulk TCR libraries followed a previously described approach, with the TCR primers listed in Table S5. The Qiagen AllPrep DNA/RNA kit was used to purify total RNA. Before analysis, reads from multiple sequencing runs of one library were combined. For the original study's pipeline: Reads were retained only if the reads had an exact TCR constant sequence, and the retained reads were trimmed to 150 nt and grouped according to their 12-nt molecular barcodes. Within each barcode group, reads were sub-clustered at a 15% Levenshtein threshold, and quality-weighted consensus sequences were built per RNA molecule. Non-functional sequences were removed, as were lower-count sequences one edit away from another. Barcode sub-clusters with fewer than 20% of the maximum read count were removed, based on fitting two negative binomial distributions. In-frame beta chains were kept once TCRdb had trimmed the public reads at Q25 with fastp and called clones with MiXCR. Every CDR3 protein is listed once, alongside the most common genes and DNA of its rows. These V and J calls rely on TCRdb rather than the paper's analysis. Within this sample are under 650,000 distinct CDR3 sequences, with 20% of them counted one time only. The top ten clonotypes cover roughly 0.9% of the sample.

Libraries of naive CD8 T cells were generated from roughly 20,000 to 1,000,000 sorted cells, with 10%, 30% or 50% of the purified RNA used. Naive CD8 T cells were FACS-sorted as CD8+CD4-CCR7+CD45RA+ on a BD FACSAria II into RLT Plus buffer. To test detection sensitivity, Jurkat RNA equal to some 11 TCR copies was added to samples of roughly 19,000-1,100,000 naive CD8 T cells. CD8 T cells were enriched using RosetteSep CD8+ T Cell Enrichment Cocktail and Ficoll-Paque, and the enriched cells then underwent ACK red cell lysis. Comment on this clonotype: The clone's antigen remains unknown. A much larger clonotype is one base distant, so this may be a read error.

Rearrangement joined TRBV28 to TRBJ1-3, with TRBD1 as a weak D call on 6 bases. Source material: naive CD8+ T cells from blood, with Jurkat cell RNA spiked in. In light of the paper, this sample's cell subset or site label describes: FACS-sorted CD8+CD4-CCR7+CD45RA+ naive T cells. This TCR came from a human donor in good health. Some libraries in this study had Jurkat cell RNA spiked in. The sequenced DNA: TGTGCCAGCAGTTTATTTAGCAGGGGAGCTGGAAACACCATGTATTTT. This yields the protein CASSLFSRGAGNTMYF.